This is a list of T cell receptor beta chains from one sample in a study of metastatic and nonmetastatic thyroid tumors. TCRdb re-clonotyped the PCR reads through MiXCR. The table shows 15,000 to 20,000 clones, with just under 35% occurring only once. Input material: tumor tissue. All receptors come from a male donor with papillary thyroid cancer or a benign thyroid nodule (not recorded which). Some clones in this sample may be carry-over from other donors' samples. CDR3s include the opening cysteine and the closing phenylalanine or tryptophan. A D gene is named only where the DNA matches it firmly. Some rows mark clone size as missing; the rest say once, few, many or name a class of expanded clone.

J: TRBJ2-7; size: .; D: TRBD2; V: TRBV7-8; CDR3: CASSPNSSSGRYEQYF; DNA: TGTGCCAGCAGCCCAAACTCGTCTAGCGGGAGGTACGAGCAGTACTTC
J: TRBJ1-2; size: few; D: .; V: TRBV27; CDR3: CASSFSESGYGYTF; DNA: TGTGCCAGCAGTTTTTCGGAGTCGGGCTATGGCTACACCTTC
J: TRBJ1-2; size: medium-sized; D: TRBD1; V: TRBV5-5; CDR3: CASSGQGWRNTF; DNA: TGTGCCAGCAGCGGACAGGGTTGGAGGAACACCTTC
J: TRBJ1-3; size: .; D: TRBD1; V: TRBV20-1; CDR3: CSAGVQGAGNTIYF; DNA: TGCAGTGCTGGGGTCCAGGGGGCTGGAAACACCATATATTTT
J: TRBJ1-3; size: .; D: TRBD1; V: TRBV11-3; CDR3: CASSQGAQGTGNTIYF; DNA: TGCGCCAGCAGCCAGGGGGCACAGGGGACTGGAAACACCATATATTTT
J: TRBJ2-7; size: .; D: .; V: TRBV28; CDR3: CVSSSLAVVNEQYF; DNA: TGTGTCAGCAGCTCTCTCGCAGTGGTGAACGAGCAGTACTTC
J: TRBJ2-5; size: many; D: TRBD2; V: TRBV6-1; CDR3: CASSQLAGVFSETQYF; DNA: TGTGCCAGCAGTCAACTAGCGGGGGTTTTTTCTGAGACCCAGTACTTC
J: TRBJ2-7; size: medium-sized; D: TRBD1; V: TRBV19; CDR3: CASSIGTGGYEQYF; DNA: TGTGCCAGTAGTATAGGGACAGGGGGCTACGAGCAGTACTTC
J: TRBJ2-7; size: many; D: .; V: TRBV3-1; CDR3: CASSPPMGPGAYEQYF; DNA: TGTGCCAGCAGCCCTCCCATGGGGCCGGGAGCCTACGAGCAGTACTTC
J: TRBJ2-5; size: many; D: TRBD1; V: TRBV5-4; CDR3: CASSLVGQGSYVETQYF; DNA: TGTGCCAGCAGCTTGGTGGGACAGGGGTCTTATGTAGAGACCCAGTACTTC
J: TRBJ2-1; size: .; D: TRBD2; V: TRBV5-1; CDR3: CASSLHSGGSRGNEQFF; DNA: TGCGCCAGCAGCTTGCATAGCGGGGGCTCCCGGGGGAATGAGCAGTTCTTC
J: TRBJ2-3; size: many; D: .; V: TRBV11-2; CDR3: CASSRERVAASTDTQYF; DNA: TGTGCCAGCAGCCGAGAAAGGGTAGCGGCTAGCACAGATACGCAGTATTTT
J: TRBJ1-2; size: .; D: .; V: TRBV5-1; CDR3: CASSLDKGDLGGYTF; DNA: TGCGCCAGCAGCTTGGATAAGGGGGATTTGGGTGGCTACACCTTC
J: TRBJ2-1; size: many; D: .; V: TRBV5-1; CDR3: CASSLSTSSNEQFF; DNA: TGCGCCAGCAGCTTAAGCACAAGCTCCAATGAGCAGTTCTTC
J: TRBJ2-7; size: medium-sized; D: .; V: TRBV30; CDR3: CAWRVMPAPSYEQYF; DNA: TGTGCCTGGAGAGTAATGCCAGCCCCCTCCTACGAGCAGTACTTC
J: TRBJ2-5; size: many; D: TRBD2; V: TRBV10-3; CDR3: CAISAGTSGYQETQYF; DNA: TGTGCCATCTCCGCCGGGACTAGCGGGTATCAAGAGACCCAGTACTTC
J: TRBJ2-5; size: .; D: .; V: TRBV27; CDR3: CASIPLQGRLQETQYF; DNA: TGTGCCAGCATCCCTCTTCAGGGACGCCTTCAAGAGACCCAGTACTTC
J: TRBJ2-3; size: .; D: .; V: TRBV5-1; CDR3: CASSTGGVSTDTQYF; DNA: TGCGCCAGCTCTACAGGGGGGGTGAGTACAGATACGCAGTATTTT
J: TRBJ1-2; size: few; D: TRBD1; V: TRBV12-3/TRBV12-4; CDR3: CASSLGTGELGYTF; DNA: TGTGCCAGCAGTTTGGGGACAGGCGAGCTTGGCTACACCTTC
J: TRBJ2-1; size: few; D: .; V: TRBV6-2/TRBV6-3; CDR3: CASSPNIYSLDYNEQFF; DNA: TGTGCCAGCAGTCCGAACATATATTCCCTGGACTACAATGAGCAGTTCTTC
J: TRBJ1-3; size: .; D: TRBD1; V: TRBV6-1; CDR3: CASSEGTGIGNTIYF; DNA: TGTGCCAGCAGTGAGGGGACAGGGATCGGAAACACCATATATTTT
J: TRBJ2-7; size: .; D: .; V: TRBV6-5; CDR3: CASSSVFRGEQYF; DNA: TGTGCCAGCAGTTCAGTCTTCCGGGGCGAGCAGTACTTC
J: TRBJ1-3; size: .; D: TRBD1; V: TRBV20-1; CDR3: CSALEGARGNTIYF; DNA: TGCAGTGCTTTGGAGGGGGCGAGGGGAAACACCATATATTTT
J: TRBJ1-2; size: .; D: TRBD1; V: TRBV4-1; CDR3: CASSSPGTGPSYGYTF; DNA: TGCGCCAGCAGCTCACCCGGGACAGGGCCCTCCTATGGCTACACCTTC
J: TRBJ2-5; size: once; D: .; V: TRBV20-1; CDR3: CSARDMGHQETQYF; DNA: TGCAGTGCCCGGGACATGGGGCACCAAGAGACCCAGTACTTC
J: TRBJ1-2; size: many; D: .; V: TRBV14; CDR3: CASSQETTYGYTF; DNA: TGTGCCAGCAGCCAAGAGACGACCTATGGCTACACCTTC